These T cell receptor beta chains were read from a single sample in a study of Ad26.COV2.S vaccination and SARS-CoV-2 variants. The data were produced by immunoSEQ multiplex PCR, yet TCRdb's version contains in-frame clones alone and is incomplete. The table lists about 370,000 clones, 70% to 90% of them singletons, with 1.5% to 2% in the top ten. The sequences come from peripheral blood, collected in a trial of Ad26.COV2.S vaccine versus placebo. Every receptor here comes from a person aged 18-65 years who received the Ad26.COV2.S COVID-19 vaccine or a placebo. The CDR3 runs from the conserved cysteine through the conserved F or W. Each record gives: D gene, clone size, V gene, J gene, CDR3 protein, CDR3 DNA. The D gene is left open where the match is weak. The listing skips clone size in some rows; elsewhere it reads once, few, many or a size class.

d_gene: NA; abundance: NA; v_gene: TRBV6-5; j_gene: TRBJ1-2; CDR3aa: CASIKMGGADGYTF; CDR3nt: TGTGCCAGCATTAAAATGGGTGGGGCTGATGGCTACACCTTC
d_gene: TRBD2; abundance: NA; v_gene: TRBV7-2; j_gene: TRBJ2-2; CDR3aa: CASSSLAGGRTGELFF; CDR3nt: TGTGCCAGCAGCTCACTAGCGGGAGGGAGGACCGGGGAGCTGTTTTTT
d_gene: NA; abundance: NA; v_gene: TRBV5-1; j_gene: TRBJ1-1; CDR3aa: CASSFDTLNTEAFF; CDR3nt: TGCGCCAGCAGCTTCGATACACTCAACACTGAAGCTTTCTTT
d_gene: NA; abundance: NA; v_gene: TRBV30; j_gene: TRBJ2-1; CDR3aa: CAYTALAYNEQFF; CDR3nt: TGTGCCTACACGGCACTAGCTTACAATGAGCAGTTCTTC
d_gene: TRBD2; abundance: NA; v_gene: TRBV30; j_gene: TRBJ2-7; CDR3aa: CAWSAGLAAHEQYF; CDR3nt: TGTGCCTGGAGTGCGGGACTAGCGGCCCACGAGCAGTACTTC
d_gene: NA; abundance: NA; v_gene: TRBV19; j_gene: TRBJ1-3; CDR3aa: CASSIDSGPRNTIYF; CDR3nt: TGTGCCAGTAGTATAGATTCCGGACCCCGGAACACCATATATTTT
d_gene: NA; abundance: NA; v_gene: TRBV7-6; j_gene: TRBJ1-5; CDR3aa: CASSKAQNQPQHF; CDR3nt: TGTGCCAGCAGCAAGGCCCAAAATCAGCCCCAGCATTTT
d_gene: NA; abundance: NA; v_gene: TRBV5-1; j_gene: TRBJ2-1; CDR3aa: CASKLDNEQFF; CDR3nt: TGCGCCAGCAAACTCGACAATGAGCAGTTCTTC
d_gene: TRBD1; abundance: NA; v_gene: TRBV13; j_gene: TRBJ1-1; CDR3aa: CASSFSGTGSLWAFF; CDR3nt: TGTGCCAGCAGCTTCTCCGGGACAGGGTCCTTGTGGGCTTTCTTT
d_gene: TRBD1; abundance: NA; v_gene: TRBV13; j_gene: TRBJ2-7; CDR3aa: CASSSRDSFYEQYF; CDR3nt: TGTGCCAGCAGCTCCCGGGACAGCTTTTACGAGCAGTACTTC
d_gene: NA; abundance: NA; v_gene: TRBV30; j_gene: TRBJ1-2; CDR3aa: CAWSVLGGANYGYTF; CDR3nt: TGTGCCTGGAGTGTGCTCGGCGGAGCTAACTATGGCTACACCTTC
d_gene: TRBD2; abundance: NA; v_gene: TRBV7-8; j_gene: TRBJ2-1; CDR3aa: CASSLNAGGFKQFF; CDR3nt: TGTGCCAGCAGCCTGAACGCGGGGGGGTTCAAGCAGTTCTTC
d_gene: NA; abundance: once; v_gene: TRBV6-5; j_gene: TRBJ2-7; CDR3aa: CASRKRAPYEQYF; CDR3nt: TGTGCCAGCAGGAAAAGGGCCCCCTACGAGCAGTACTTC
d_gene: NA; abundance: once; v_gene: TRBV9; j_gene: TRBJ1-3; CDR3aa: CASSVDRVASGNTIYF; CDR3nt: TGTGCCAGCAGCGTAGACAGGGTTGCCTCTGGAAACACCATATATTTT
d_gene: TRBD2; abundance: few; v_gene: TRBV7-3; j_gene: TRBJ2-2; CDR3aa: CASSQRGTNTGELFF; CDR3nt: TGTGCCAGCAGCCAGCGGGGGACGAACACCGGGGAGCTGTTTTTT
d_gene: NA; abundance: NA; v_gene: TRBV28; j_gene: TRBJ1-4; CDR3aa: CASSVDSSEKLFF; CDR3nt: TGTGCCAGCAGTGTGGACAGCAGTGAAAAACTGTTTTTT
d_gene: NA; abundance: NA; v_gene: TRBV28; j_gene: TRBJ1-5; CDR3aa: CASSVGYEPQHF; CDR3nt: TGTGCCAGCAGTGTGGGGTACGAGCCCCAGCATTTT
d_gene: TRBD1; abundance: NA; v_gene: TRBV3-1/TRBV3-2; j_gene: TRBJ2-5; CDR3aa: CASSRRQGAETQYF; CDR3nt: TGTGCCAGCAGCCGAAGACAGGGGGCAGAGACCCAGTACTTC
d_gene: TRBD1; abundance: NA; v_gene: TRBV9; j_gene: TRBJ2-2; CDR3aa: CASSVHWRDRAITGELFF; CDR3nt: TGTGCCAGCAGCGTACACTGGAGGGACAGGGCCATCACCGGGGAGCTGTTTTTT
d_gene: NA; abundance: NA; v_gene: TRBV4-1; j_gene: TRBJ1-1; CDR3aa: CASSSVGRTGLRIAEAFF; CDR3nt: TGCGCCAGCAGTTCGGTCGGGCGAACGGGACTCCGGATCGCTGAAGCTTTCTTT
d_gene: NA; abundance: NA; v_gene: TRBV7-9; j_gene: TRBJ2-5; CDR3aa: CASSLEWGRETQYF; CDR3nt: TGTGCCAGCAGCTTAGAGTGGGGTAGGGAGACCCAGTACTTC
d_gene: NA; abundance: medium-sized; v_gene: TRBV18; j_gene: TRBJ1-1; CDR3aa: CASSPLPMDTKNTEAFF; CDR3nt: TGTGCCAGCTCACCATTGCCTATGGACACGAAGAACACTGAAGCTTTCTTT
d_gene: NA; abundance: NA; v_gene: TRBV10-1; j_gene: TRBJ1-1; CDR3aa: CASSESGRTVPNVGDTEAFF; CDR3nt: TGCGCCAGCAGTGAGTCGGGAAGAACGGTCCCTAATGTCGGGGACACTGAAGCTTTCTTT
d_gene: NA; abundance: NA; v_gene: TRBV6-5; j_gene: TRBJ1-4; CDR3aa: CASVPDTATNEKLFF; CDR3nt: TGTGCCAGCGTGCCGGACACAGCAACTAATGAAAAACTGTTTTTT
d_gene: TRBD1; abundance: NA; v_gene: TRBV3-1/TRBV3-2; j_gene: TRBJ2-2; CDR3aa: CASSPTLGTGNTGELFF; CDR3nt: TGTGCCAGCAGCCCGACGCTCGGGACAGGGAACACCGGGGAGCTGTTTTTT
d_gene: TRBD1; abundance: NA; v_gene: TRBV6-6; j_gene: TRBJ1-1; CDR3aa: CASSYPGGMNTEAFF; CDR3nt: TGTGCCAGCAGTTACCCAGGGGGCATGAACACTGAAGCTTTCTTT